The next 4 T cell receptor beta chains were all read from a single sample in a study of regulatory T cells in long-lasting Graves disease. The time point here: persistent/refractory GD, antithyroid drugs over 5 years with positive TRAb. PBMC-derived RNA was used for the TCR library. Researchers made TCR beta libraries by using iRepertoire HTBI primers and running Arm-PCR on CDR3 regions. A single record per CDR3 protein comes from TCRdb applying MiXCR to the multiplex PCR reads. The table shows about 430,000 distinct CDR3 sequences, with about 21% occurring only once. The specimen was peripheral blood mononuclear cells (PBMCs), collected when the disease was refractory, from a patient treated with antithyroid drugs. Source of these receptors: a female donor with Graves disease.

This chain links TRBV14 with TRBJ2-2; possibly TRBD2 for D (5 bases). Germline V gives CDR1 SGHDN, CDR2 FVKESK. Trimming cost V 0 bases and J 6 bases, with 5 bases left between them. CDR3 length: 13 amino acids. CDR3 region: CASSQERAGELFF. The CDR3 bases are TGTGCCAGCAGCCAAGAGAGGGCCGGGGAGCTGTTTTTT.

This clonotype was seen ten or more times. V and J are TRBV11-3 and TRBJ2-2, with D possibly called TRBD1 or TRBD2 (5 bases each). Between the trimmed V and J ends, which lost 3 bases and 0 bases, there was a span of 11 bases. Germline V gene data show CDR1 as SGHNT and CDR2 as YENEEA. The length of the CDR3 is 16 residues. The CDR3: CASSLNRGANTGELFF. As DNA, the CDR3 is TGTGCCAGCAGCTTGAATCGGGGCGCGAACACCGGGGAGCTGTTTTTT. Together with reference TRBV11-3 and TRBJ2-2, the CDR3 gives the full variable domain: EAGVVQSPRYKIIEKKQPVAFWCNPISGHNTLYWYLQNLGQGPELLIRYENEEAVDDSQLPKDRFSAERLKGVDSTLKIQPAELGDSAVYLCASSLNRGANTGELFFGEGSRLTVL.

The chain uses TRBV27 and TRBJ1-1; 7 bases fit TRBD1. Germline V lookup: CDR1 MNHEY, CDR2 SMNVEV (reference sequence). The CDR3 extends over 14 amino acids. V lost 8 bases to trimming and J lost 0 bases; unmatched junction nucleotides: 6. CDR3 residues: CASRDSGMNTEAFF. CDR3 DNA sequence: TGTGCCAGCCGGGACAGCGGAATGAACACTGAAGCTTTCTTT.

The table lists this clonotype with many counts. The J gene is TRBJ2-2, the V gene TRBV11-3; D perhaps matches TRBD1 (7 bases). Germline V gives CDR1 SGHNT, CDR2 YENEEA. The CDR3 sequence is 14 residues long. Trimming removed 4 bases from V and 8 bases from J, with 14 bases in between. This CDR3 reads CASSSRQGGGELFF. CDR3 in DNA: TGTGCCAGCAGCTCTCGACAGGGAGGTGGGGAGCTGTTTTTT.